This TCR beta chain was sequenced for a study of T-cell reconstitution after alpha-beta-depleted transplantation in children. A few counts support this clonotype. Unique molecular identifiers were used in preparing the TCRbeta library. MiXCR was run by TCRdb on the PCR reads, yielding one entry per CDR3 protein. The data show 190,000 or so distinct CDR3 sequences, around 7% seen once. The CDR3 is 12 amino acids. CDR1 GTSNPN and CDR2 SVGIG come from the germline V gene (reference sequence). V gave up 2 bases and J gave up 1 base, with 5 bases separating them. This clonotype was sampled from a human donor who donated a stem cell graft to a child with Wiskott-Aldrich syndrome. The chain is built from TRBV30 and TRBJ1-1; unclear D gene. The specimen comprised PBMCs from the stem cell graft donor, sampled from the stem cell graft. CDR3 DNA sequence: TGTGCCTGGAGTCTGGGGAACACTGAAGCTTTCTTT. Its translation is CAWSLGNTEAFF.